This TCR beta chain appears in the sequencing data of a study of CD8 T cells in ankylosing spondylitis. Study results and caveats: There was a TCR beta motif, made of several highly homologous variants, that appeared characteristic of ankylosing spondylitis blood.

With 1 base clipped from V and 4 bases from J, the junction kept 4 bases outside the gene matches. Germline V gives CDR1 LGHNA, CDR2 YNFKEQ. There are 16 residues in the CDR3. TCRdb reprocessed the 5' RACE reads with MiXCR, giving one entry per CDR3 protein. The sample records approximately 150,000 distinct CDR3 sequences, 17% being singletons. In regard to this clonotype: Its antigen is still unknown.

The source material was blood, either unsorted or a sorted T cell fraction (not recorded which). This receptor was obtained from a male donor with ankylosing spondylitis. V usage is TRBV4-2 and J usage is TRBJ2-5, with 12 bases aligning to TRBD2. The CDR3 DNA reads TGTGCCAGCAGCCAAGCGGGGGGACTAGCGGGAGAGACCCAGTACTTC. It yields the protein CASSQAGGLAGETQYF.